This T cell receptor beta chain was sequenced during a study of long-term antiretroviral therapy in people with HIV. Overall study findings and caveats: HIV repertoires showed narrower CDR3 length ranges than controls.

This clone was counted a single time. Its antigen remains unidentified. This CDR3 has 18 amino acids. The V gene end was trimmed by 5 bases and the J gene end by 7 bases; junction bases not matched to a gene: 14. The germline gives CDR1 PRHDT, CDR2 FYEKMQ (reference sequence). The libraries were made with immunoSEQ v3.0 at survey level. Here immunoSEQ multiplex PCR was the method, and the copy in TCRdb shows in-frame clones only, minus some. The sample holds approximately 10,000 clones, 80% to 90% seen once. The specimen was unsorted PBMCs, collected about 7 years after starting antiretroviral therapy. The gene calls are TRBV13 and TRBJ2-7; TRBD2 aligns across 16 bases. This sequence originates from a man aged 50-60 years with HIV. The CDR3 region is CASSAYGTSGGAPGEQYF. CDR3 DNA: TGTGCCAGCAGCGCGTACGGGACTAGCGGGGGGGCTCCTGGGGAGCAGTACTTC.